This T cell receptor beta chain was captured in a study of T cell responses to AZD1222 COVID-19 vaccine. Germline CDR1 SGHNT, CDR2 YYREEE (reference sequence). This CDR3 is built from 14 residues. The ends were cut back, 1 base at V and 0 bases at J, with 7 bases in the middle. Turning to this clone: Its antigen is not identified.

Study results and limitations: Among the donors, most were white British and more were female, and clonal diversity was possibly underestimated. Reportedly, close to half of spike-specific TCRs are directed against unmutated variant regions.

Repertoires were generated with immunoSEQ multiplex PCR, while TCRdb's copy carries only in-frame clones and drops some. The data hold 250,000 to 300,000 clones, with about 94% observed a single time. This clonotype was obtained from an adult who received the AZD1222 COVID-19 vaccine. The chain has TRBV5-4 and TRBJ1-1, with D hard to call. This specimen consisted of peripheral blood, obtained 28 days after the second AZD1222 dose. The CDR3 DNA follows: TGTGCCAGCAGCTTGCCCTCCGTGAACACTGAAGCTTTCTTT. Its translation is CASSLPSVNTEAFF.